This is a list of T cell receptor beta chains from one sample in a study of control samples from healthy donors and cancer patients. Here immunoSEQ multiplex PCR was the method, and the copy in TCRdb shows in-frame clones only, minus some. The sample includes approximately 100,000 clones, about nine tenths of them seen just once. Material for sequencing was blood. These receptors came from a woman between 18 and 30 years old in good health. Each CDR3 is given with its conserved first and last residue. A D gene is named only where the DNA matches it firmly. Clone sizes are given selectively: once, few, many, or a class where the clone is expanded.

cdr3_length: 15
d_call: TRBD1
v_call: TRBV11-2
j_call: TRBJ2-7
clone_size: once
cdr3_nt: TGTGCCAGCAGGGAGACAGGGGGGATAGGCTACGAGCAGTACTTC
cdr3_aa: CASRETGGIGYEQYF

cdr3_length: 13
d_call: .
v_call: TRBV25-1
j_call: TRBJ1-4
clone_size: .
cdr3_nt: TGTGCCAGCAGTGGACATCTTAATGAAAAACTGTTTTTT
cdr3_aa: CASSGHLNEKLFF

cdr3_length: 16
d_call: TRBD1
v_call: TRBV7-2
j_call: TRBJ2-5
clone_size: .
cdr3_nt: TGTGCCAGCAGCGATTTTCTCACAGGGGATTCGGAGACCCAGTACTTC
cdr3_aa: CASSDFLTGDSETQYF

cdr3_length: 12
d_call: .
v_call: TRBV7-9
j_call: TRBJ1-1
clone_size: few
cdr3_nt: TGTGCCACCAGCCCTTCGGGCACTGAAGCTTTCTTT
cdr3_aa: CATSPSGTEAFF

cdr3_length: 17
d_call: .
v_call: TRBV5-8
j_call: TRBJ2-3
clone_size: .
cdr3_nt: TGTGCCAGCAGCCTACTTCATGGCGGGTCTAGCACAGATACGCAGTATTTT
cdr3_aa: CASSLLHGGSSTDTQYF

cdr3_length: 15
d_call: .
v_call: TRBV9
j_call: TRBJ2-1
clone_size: .
cdr3_nt: TGTGCCAGCAGCGTAGGGCTAGTCGCCTACAATGAGCAGTTCTTC
cdr3_aa: CASSVGLVAYNEQFF

cdr3_length: 17
d_call: .
v_call: TRBV6-1
j_call: TRBJ1-1
clone_size: .
cdr3_nt: TGTGCCAGCAGTGACCTCTTATCGGCCCGTCGAGGCACTGAAGCTTTCTTT
cdr3_aa: CASSDLLSARRGTEAFF

cdr3_length: 14
d_call: TRBD1
v_call: TRBV7-8
j_call: TRBJ2-5
clone_size: .
cdr3_nt: TGTGCCAGCAGCTTGGGGACAGGGAAAAAGACCCAGTACTTC
cdr3_aa: CASSLGTGKKTQYF

cdr3_length: 13
d_call: .
v_call: TRBV12-3/TRBV12-4
j_call: TRBJ1-2
clone_size: .
cdr3_nt: TGTGCCAGCAGTGCTCGGGACCGGGGGGGCTACACCTTC
cdr3_aa: CASSARDRGGYTF

cdr3_length: 13
d_call: TRBD1
v_call: TRBV5-4
j_call: TRBJ2-7
clone_size: .
cdr3_nt: TGTGCCAGCAGCCGCGGACAGGGCTACGAGCAGTACTTC
cdr3_aa: CASSRGQGYEQYF

cdr3_length: 14
d_call: .
v_call: TRBV6-4
j_call: TRBJ2-3
clone_size: .
cdr3_nt: TGTGCCAGCAGTGCGGGGGGCGGGACAGATACGCAGTATTTT
cdr3_aa: CASSAGGGTDTQYF

cdr3_length: 11
d_call: .
v_call: TRBV27
j_call: TRBJ2-1
clone_size: once
cdr3_nt: TGTGCCAGCAGTTGGGGGAGCGAGCAGTTCTTC
cdr3_aa: CASSWGSEQFF

cdr3_length: 16
d_call: TRBD2
v_call: TRBV7-9
j_call: TRBJ2-2
clone_size: .
cdr3_nt: TGTGCCAGCAGCTTACCGGCGGGGGGGCCCCCCGGGGAGCTGTTTTTT
cdr3_aa: CASSLPAGGPPGELFF

cdr3_length: 15
d_call: .
v_call: TRBV19
j_call: TRBJ1-5
clone_size: .
cdr3_nt: TGTGCCAGTAGTAAGTCCGGGGATGGGGTTCAGCCCCAGCATTTT
cdr3_aa: CASSKSGDGVQPQHF

cdr3_length: 13
d_call: .
v_call: TRBV28
j_call: TRBJ2-2
clone_size: .
cdr3_nt: TGTGCCAGCAGTTTGCCAGGGTCCGGGGAGCTGTTTTTT
cdr3_aa: CASSLPGSGELFF

cdr3_length: 15
d_call: TRBD2
v_call: TRBV6-5
j_call: TRBJ2-3
clone_size: .
cdr3_nt: TGTGCCAGCAGTAATAGCGGGGGGGGATCAGATACGCAGTATTTT
cdr3_aa: CASSNSGGGSDTQYF

cdr3_length: 16
d_call: .
v_call: TRBV28
j_call: TRBJ1-1
clone_size: .
cdr3_nt: TGTGCCAGCAGTTCCCAGTTTAACGTTATGAACACTGAAGCTTTCTTT
cdr3_aa: CASSSQFNVMNTEAFF

cdr3_length: 17
d_call: TRBD1
v_call: TRBV5-1
j_call: TRBJ1-2
clone_size: once
cdr3_nt: TGCGCCAGCAGCTTGGCCAGTGGTAGACAGGGAGCCAATGGCTACACCTTC
cdr3_aa: CASSLASGRQGANGYTF

cdr3_length: 15
d_call: .
v_call: TRBV7-2
j_call: TRBJ1-6
clone_size: .
cdr3_nt: TGTGCCAGCAGCTTTGTCGGCAGGGGTGATTCACCCCTCCACTTT
cdr3_aa: CASSFVGRGDSPLHF

cdr3_length: 18
d_call: TRBD1
v_call: TRBV5-1
j_call: TRBJ1-5
clone_size: .
cdr3_nt: TGCGCCAGCAGCTTGGGGGGACAGGGGCGAGCGGGCAATCAGCCCCAGCATTTT
cdr3_aa: CASSLGGQGRAGNQPQHF

cdr3_length: 14
d_call: .
v_call: TRBV10-1
j_call: TRBJ1-5
clone_size: .
cdr3_nt: TGCGCCACCTCGGACAGCCATAGCAATCAGCCCCAGCATTTT
cdr3_aa: CATSDSHSNQPQHF

cdr3_length: 17
d_call: TRBD1
v_call: TRBV6-1
j_call: TRBJ1-2
clone_size: .
cdr3_nt: TGTGCCAGCAGTGCCCCAAAACAGGGGAGGGCTAACTATGGCTACACCTTC
cdr3_aa: CASSAPKQGRANYGYTF

cdr3_length: 13
d_call: .
v_call: TRBV12-3/TRBV12-4
j_call: TRBJ1-6
clone_size: once
cdr3_nt: TGTGCCAGCAGCGAAAAGGTGGAGTCACCCCTCCACTTT
cdr3_aa: CASSEKVESPLHF

cdr3_length: 13
d_call: .
v_call: TRBV24-1
j_call: TRBJ2-4
clone_size: .
cdr3_nt: TGTGCCACCCAAGACACCGCCAAAAACATTCAGTACTTC
cdr3_aa: CATQDTAKNIQYF

cdr3_length: 14
d_call: .
v_call: TRBV5-1
j_call: TRBJ1-2
clone_size: .
cdr3_nt: TGCGCCAGCAGCTTGGCCGGGGGCAGGGATGGCTACACCTTC
cdr3_aa: CASSLAGGRDGYTF

cdr3_length: 13
d_call: .
v_call: TRBV12-3/TRBV12-4
j_call: TRBJ1-2
clone_size: .
cdr3_nt: TGTGCCAGCAGATCGGAGGGCCACTATGGCTACACCTTC
cdr3_aa: CASRSEGHYGYTF

cdr3_length: 15
d_call: .
v_call: TRBV19
j_call: TRBJ1-2
clone_size: .
cdr3_nt: TGTGCCAGTAGTCTGGCCGGATTCGGGAACTATGGCTACACCTTC
cdr3_aa: CASSLAGFGNYGYTF

cdr3_length: 15
d_call: TRBD1
v_call: TRBV9
j_call: TRBJ1-1
clone_size: .
cdr3_nt: TGTGCCAGCAGCGGGGGGACAGGGGATTACACTGAAGCTTTCTTT
cdr3_aa: CASSGGTGDYTEAFF

cdr3_length: 10
d_call: .
v_call: TRBV12-3/TRBV12-4
j_call: TRBJ1-1
clone_size: .
cdr3_nt: TGTGCCAGCTCCAACACTGAAGCTTTCTTT
cdr3_aa: CASSNTEAFF

cdr3_length: 15
d_call: .
v_call: TRBV6-1
j_call: TRBJ1-1
clone_size: .
cdr3_nt: TGTGCCAGCAGTGAAGCGACGGGGGTCAACACTGAAGCTTTCTTT
cdr3_aa: CASSEATGVNTEAFF

cdr3_length: 14
d_call: .
v_call: TRBV9
j_call: TRBJ2-7
clone_size: .
cdr3_nt: TGTGCCAGCAGCGCAGGGTCTTTGGTTTACGAGCAGTACTTC
cdr3_aa: CASSAGSLVYEQYF

cdr3_length: 15
d_call: TRBD1
v_call: TRBV11-2
j_call: TRBJ1-4
clone_size: .
cdr3_nt: TGTGCCAGCAGCAGGACAGGGGGCACTAATGAAAAACTGTTTTTT
cdr3_aa: CASSRTGGTNEKLFF